The 2 T cell receptor beta chains below were found in one sample sequenced in a study of CXCR3-negative and CXCR3-positive naive CD8 T cells. No antigens are known for them. Study observations and caveats: Greater hydrophobicity was found in TRB CDR3s of CXCR3-positive naive cells than of CXCR3-negative naive cells.

The libraries of TRB cDNA were prepared using 5' RACE with UMI labels. TCRdb reanalyzed the 5' RACE reads and collapses them to one entry per CDR3 protein, without DNA. In total, the table holds tens of thousands of distinct CDR3 sequences. The sequenced material came from naive CXCR3+ CD8+ T cells from blood. The subset is: CD45RO-CCR7+CD27+CD95- naive CD8+ T cells expressing CXCR3 (TNR3+). These receptors all stem from a human donor in good health. Some clones in this sample may be carry-over from other donors' samples.

The chain employs TRBV29-1 and TRBJ1-5. The germline V gene encodes CDR1 SQVTM and CDR2 ANQGSEA. The CDR3 totals 13 residues. The CDR3 spells CSVKDGSNQPQHF.

The chain joins TRBV20-1 to TRBJ2-1; no DNA is available, so the TRBD2 call from TCRdb remains unchecked. CDR1 and CDR2 (germline): DFQATT, SNEGSKA (reference sequence). The CDR3 totals 14 residues. CDR3 residues: CSASTSAGAYEQFF.